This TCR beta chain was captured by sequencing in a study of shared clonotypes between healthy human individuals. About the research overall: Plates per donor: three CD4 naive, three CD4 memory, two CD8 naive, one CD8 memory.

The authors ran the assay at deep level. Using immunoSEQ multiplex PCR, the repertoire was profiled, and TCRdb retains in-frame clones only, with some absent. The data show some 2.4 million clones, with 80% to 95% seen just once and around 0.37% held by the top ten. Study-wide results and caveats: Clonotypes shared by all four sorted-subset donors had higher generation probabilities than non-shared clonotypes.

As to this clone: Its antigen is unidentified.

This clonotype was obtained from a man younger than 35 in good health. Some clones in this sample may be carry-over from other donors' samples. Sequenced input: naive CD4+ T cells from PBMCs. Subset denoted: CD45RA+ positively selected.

The CDR3 reads CSAKGGGVEQYF. The CDR3 nucleotides read TGCAGCGCCAAGGGTGGGGGTGTCGAGCAGTACTTC. The V and J genes are TRBV29-1 and TRBJ2-7, with D perhaps given as TRBD1 or TRBD2 (5 bases each). The CDR3 length is 12 residues. Trimming cost V 7 bases and J 6 bases, with 16 bases left between them. Per germline, CDR1 SQVTM and CDR2 ANQGSEA.